These 9 T cell receptor beta chains share one sample of origin, sequenced in a study of blood T cells in healthy people across ages. For the second PCR, which ran for roughly 6 to 11 cycles, a sample-barcoded 5' primer and a J-beta primer mix were used. TCRdb called the 5' RACE reads again in MiXCR, with one record for every CDR3 protein. The table has hundreds of thousands of distinct CDR3 sequences, about 45% seen once. Sequencing was done on a sample of blood. These receptors were obtained from an elderly man in good health.

Turning to this clonotype: With a much larger clone just one base away, this may be a read error. The rearrangement uses TRBV29-1 and TRBJ2-7; D may be TRBD2 (6 bases). Per germline, CDR1 SQVTM and CDR2 ANQGSEA. V lost 3 bases to trimming and J lost 2 bases, with 11 bases between them. The CDR3 length is 13 residues. CDR3 residues: CSVDSGDPYEQYF. CDR3 DNA sequence: TGCAGCGTTGATAGCGGAGACCCCTACGAGCAGTACTTC.

Many counts were recorded for this clonotype. The V call is TRBV5-6, the J call TRBJ2-1; 8 bases align to TRBD2. The CDR3 covers 16 residues. J was trimmed by 8 bases and V by 4 bases; bases with no gene match: 14. Per the germline V gene, CDR1 is SGHDT and CDR2 is YYEEEE. DNA of the CDR3: TGTGCCAGCAGCACCTTGGCGGGAGGCCTCTTTCATGAGCAGTTCTTC. This gives the protein CASSTLAGGLFHEQFF. Based on the CDR3 plus reference TRBV5-6 and TRBJ2-1, the full variable domain is DAGVTQSPTHLIKTRGQQVTLRCSPKSGHDTVSWYQQALGQGPQFIFQYYEEEERQRGNFPDRFSGHQFPNYSSELNVNALLLGDSALYLCASSTLAGGLFHEQFFGPGTRLTVL.

This clonotype came up a few times. J is TRBJ2-7 and V is TRBV27; D could derive from TRBD1 or TRBD2 (5 bases each). Germline CDR1 and CDR2: MNHEY and SMNVEV (reference sequence). CDR3 length equals 14 residues. Between the trimmed V and J ends, which lost 0 bases and 5 bases, there was a span of 11 bases. The CDR3 reads CASSLSGTRNEQYF. The CDR3 nucleotides are TGTGCCAGCAGTTTATCAGGGACCCGGAACGAGCAGTACTTC.

The chain links TRBV5-6 to TRBJ2-1; 14 nucleotides agree with TRBD2. Losses at the gene ends were 0 bases for V and 5 bases for J; bases not matched to a gene: 7. The germline V gene has CDR1 SGHDT and CDR2 YYEEEE. The CDR3 covers 18 residues. CDR3 nucleotide sequence: TGTGCCAGCAGCTTGGGAGACAGACTAGCGGGAGGGGACAATGAGCAGTTCTTC. It encodes CASSLGDRLAGGDNEQFF. The full variable domain, rest sourced from reference TRBV5-6 and TRBJ2-1, is DAGVTQSPTHLIKTRGQQVTLRCSPKSGHDTVSWYQQALGQGPQFIFQYYEEEERQRGNFPDRFSGHQFPNYSSELNVNALLLGDSALYLCASSLGDRLAGGDNEQFFGPGTRLTVL.

A few counts support this clonotype. The chain employs TRBV2 and TRBJ2-3; a possible D gene is TRBD2 (5 bases). The germline gives CDR1 SNHLY, CDR2 FYNNEI. The CDR3 is 14 amino acids. Trimming took off 3 bases at V and 0 bases at J, with 7 bases between the two ends. The CDR3 is CASSDDYSTDTQYF. CDR3 sequence (DNA): TGTGCCAGCAGTGACGACTATAGCACAGATACGCAGTATTTT.

In the case of this clonotype: Possible read error: a much larger clone is one base away. The chain recombines TRBV20-1 with TRBJ2-1; 8 bases are a match to TRBD2. The V and J ends lost 0 bases and 9 bases, in that order; junction bases with no gene match: 10. The CDR3 spans 15 residues. Germline CDR1 reads DFQATT; CDR2 reads SNEGSKA (reference sequence). CDR3 residues: CSARDLPAGVAEQFF. In DNA, the CDR3 is TGCAGTGCTAGAGATCTACCAGCGGGAGTGGCTGAGCAGTTCTTC.

The chain has TRBV5-1 and TRBJ2-5, with D perhaps matching TRBD1 or TRBD2 (5 bases each). From germline, CDR1 is SGHRS and CDR2 YFSETQ. V dropped 3 bases and J dropped 1 base, with 7 bases sitting between them. This CDR3 has 13 residues. The CDR3 DNA reads as TGCGCCAGCAGCTGGGACCTCCAAGAGACCCAGTACTTC. Its protein is CASSWDLQETQYF.

CDR3 sequence reads: CASSPTSRSHNEQFF. The CDR3 region has the DNA TGTGCCAGCAGCCCGACTAGCAGGAGCCACAATGAGCAGTTCTTC. J is TRBJ2-1 and V is TRBV9, with 7 nucleotides matching TRBD2. V trimming: 4 bases; J trimming: 5 bases; junction bases outside the gene matches: 9. There are 15 residues in the CDR3. Germline V gives CDR1 SGDLS, CDR2 YYNGEE.

This clonotype has a handful of counts. The V gene is TRBV9, the J gene TRBJ2-1; D may correspond to TRBD1 or TRBD2 (6 bases each). Trimming cost V 0 bases and J 4 bases, with 11 bases left between them. CDR3 length: 15 residues. Germline V gene lookup returns CDR1 SGDLS and CDR2 YYNGEE. The DNA for the CDR3 is TGTGCCAGCAGCGTAGGGGGGGCGTTGTACAATGAGCAGTTCTTC. Amino acids: CASSVGGALYNEQFF.